Following are 5 T cell receptor beta chains from one sample sequenced in a study of T-cell memory formation after mild COVID-19. TCRdb itself ran the 5' RACE reads through MiXCR, one entry per CDR3 protein. The table lists approximately 440,000 distinct CDR3 sequences, around 20% of them singletons. The sample consisted of PBMCs or a T cell subset sorted from them (not recorded which). Receptor source: an adult woman who had mild COVID-19 (a few samples of this study predate the infection). Cell type and time point are not known.

V usage is TRBV6-5 and J usage is TRBJ1-4, with D unresolved. V shed 0 bases and J shed 4 bases, with 12 bases lying between them. This CDR3 has 16 amino acids. CDR1 is MNHEY, CDR2 SVGAGI, per germline. This chain's CDR3 is CASSYSNRHNNEKLFF. Written as DNA, the CDR3 is TGTGCCAGCAGTTACTCGAACCGACACAATAATGAAAAACTGTTTTTT.

The V call is TRBV28, the J call TRBJ1-1; perhaps TRBD1 as D (6 bases). Germline lookup yields CDR1 MDHEN and CDR2 SYDVKM. CDR3 length: 15 residues. The germline V and J ends were trimmed by 4 bases and 0 bases, with 12 bases remaining between them. CDR3 residues: CASSSGGQVNTEAFF. CDR3 nucleotides: TGTGCCAGCAGTTCCGGGGGGCAGGTGAACACTGAAGCTTTCTTT.

The chain is built from TRBV5-5 and TRBJ1-2, with 8 bases aligning to TRBD1. The CDR3 runs to 13 residues. After removal of 4 bases from V and 9 bases from J, the junction contained 8 bases not matched to a gene. Germline assignment: CDR1 SGHKS and CDR2 YYEKEE (reference sequence). The CDR3 region has the DNA TGTGCCAGCAGCCGTACGACAGGGGCTAGCTACACCTTC. Amino acid sequence: CASSRTTGASYTF.

This chain uses TRBV20-1 with TRBJ2-6, with a tentative D call TRBD2 (5 bases). CDR1 and CDR2 from the germline V gene are DFQATT and SNEGSKA (reference sequence). This CDR3 comprises 14 residues. The ends were cut back, 7 bases at V and 0 bases at J, with 10 bases in the middle. CDR3 nucleotide sequence: TGCAGTGGTGCGGGCGGCTCTGGGGCCAACGTCCTGACTTTC. It translates to CSGAGGSGANVLTF.

A few counts support this clonotype. This chain connects TRBV3-1 to TRBJ2-7; no clear D. Germline CDR1 reads LGHDT; CDR2 reads YNNKEL (reference sequence). The germline V and J ends were trimmed by 0 bases and 3 bases, with 9 bases remaining between them. The CDR3 runs 14 residues. CDR3 protein: CASSQEHTYYEQYF. CDR3 DNA sequence: TGTGCCAGCAGCCAAGAACACACATACTACGAGCAGTACTTC.